Presented here are 9 T cell receptor beta chains from one specimen sequenced in a study of tumour-infiltrating T cells in Burkitt lymphoma (TCRdb year 2020). The receptor library was made with the immunoSEQ multiplex PCR assay. The source is immuneACCESS, and TCRdb retained only in-frame sequences with V and J called. Part of the clones is not carried over; for the studies checked, unresolved V genes explain less than half of this, and the remainder is unexplained. Here the sample has around 15,000 clones; around four fifths occur a single time. More than 2% of the sample lies in the top ten. What was sequenced was tumor tissue. Receptors were obtained from a human donor with diffuse large B-cell lymphoma.

The J gene is TRBJ1-5, the V gene TRBV2; no firm D call. The germline V gene encodes CDR1 SNHLY and CDR2 FYNNEI. There are 15 residues in the CDR3. Trimming took off 7 bases at V and 6 bases at J, with 19 bases between the two ends. CDR3 region: CASTPSRSAVQPQHF. The CDR3, as DNA: TGTGCCAGCACCCCCTCTAGGTCGGCAGTTCAGCCCCAGCATTTT.

The chain joins TRBV5-6 to TRBJ2-2; D might be TRBD1 or TRBD2, each matching 5 bases. CDR3 size: 16 residues. CDR1 is SGHDT and CDR2 is YYEEEE in the germline V gene. With 1 base removed from V and 3 bases from J, the gap between germline ends came to 13 bases. CDR3: CASSLSWDGYTGELFF. The CDR3 DNA follows: TGTGCCAGCAGCTTGTCTTGGGACGGCTACACCGGGGAGCTGTTTTTT.

The chain uses TRBV10-3 and TRBJ1-1; D not certain. Germline V gene data show CDR1 as ENHRY and CDR2 as SYGVKD. The CDR3 consists of 11 residues. With 4 bases removed from V and 6 bases from J, the gap between germline ends came to 6 bases. The CDR3 is CAISVGAEAFF. Here the CDR3 DNA reads TGTGCCATCAGTGTAGGCGCTGAAGCTTTCTTT.

This clone was seen a handful of times. V usage is TRBV10-1 and J usage is TRBJ1-4, with TRBD1 as a possible D gene (5 bases). The CDR3 contains 14 residues. V dropped 9 bases and J dropped 0 bases, with 11 bases sitting between them. Looked up from germline, CDR1 is WNHNN and CDR2 is SYGVQD (reference sequence). CDR3 in amino acids: CAREGHSTNEKLFF. For the CDR3, the DNA is TGCGCCAGGGAGGGGCATTCAACTAATGAAAAACTGTTTTTT.

The V gene is TRBV15, the J gene TRBJ2-2; 9 bases map to TRBD2. The J segment lost 3 bases and the V segment lost 8 bases, leaving 10 bases of the junction unmatched. Germline assignment: CDR1 LNHNV and CDR2 YYDKDF (reference sequence). The CDR3 runs 16 residues. DNA of the CDR3: TGTGCCACCGCTCAAATAGCGGGAGATCACACCGGGGAGCTGTTTTTT. Residues: CATAQIAGDHTGELFF. The full variable domain, in which reference TRBV15 and TRBJ2-2 provide the parts outside the CDR3, is DAMVIQNPRYQVTQFGKPVTLSCSQTLNHNVMYWYQQKSSQAPKLLFHYYDKDFNNEADTPDNFQSRRPNTSFCFLDIRSPGLGDTAMYLCATAQIAGDHTGELFFGEGSRLTVL.

This clone has a single count. This chain links TRBV29-1 with TRBJ1-2; tentatively, D is TRBD1 (5 bases). The CDR3 contains 14 residues. V gave up 7 bases and J gave up 3 bases, with 18 bases separating them. Looked up from germline, CDR1 is SQVTM and CDR2 is ANQGSEA. In nucleotides, the CDR3 is TGCAGCGCCGGGACCCCTCTAGTCGACTATGGCTACACCTTC. It codes for CSAGTPLVDYGYTF.

The rearrangement joins TRBV11-2 to TRBJ2-2; 12 bases are a match to TRBD2. Germline V gives CDR1 SGHAT, CDR2 FQNNGV. The CDR3 loop spans 16 amino acids. With V trimmed by 6 bases and J by 3 bases, 5 bases remained unmatched. The CDR3 DNA reads TGTGCCAGCAGACCGACTAGCGGGGGATACACCGGGGAGCTGTTTTTT. Amino acid sequence: CASRPTSGGYTGELFF. The entire variable domain, with the rest obtained from reference TRBV11-2 and TRBJ2-2, is as follows: EAGVAQSPRYKIIEKRQSVAFWCNPISGHATLYWYQQILGQGPKLLIQFQNNGVVDDSQLPKDRFSAERLKGVDSTLKIQPAKLEDSAVYLCASRPTSGGYTGELFFGEGSRLTVL.

The chain couples TRBV9 to TRBJ2-5; D ambiguous. The ends were cut back, 3 bases at V and 2 bases at J, with 11 bases in the middle. The CDR3 covers 14 residues. CDR1 and CDR2 from the germline V gene are SGDLS and YYNGEE. In nucleotides, the CDR3 is TGTGCCAGCAGCGCCCTCGGAGTTCAAGAGACCCAGTACTTC. It specifies CASSALGVQETQYF.

This clone showed up just a few times. This rearrangement joins TRBV9 to TRBJ1-6; no firm D call. Trimming took off 1 base at V and 11 bases at J, with 13 bases between the two ends. This CDR3 is built from 14 residues. Germline V lookup: CDR1 SGDLS, CDR2 YYNGEE. CDR3 in amino acids: CASSVRQDRAPLHF. The CDR3 region has the DNA TGTGCCAGCAGCGTAAGGCAGGACCGGGCACCCCTCCACTTT.